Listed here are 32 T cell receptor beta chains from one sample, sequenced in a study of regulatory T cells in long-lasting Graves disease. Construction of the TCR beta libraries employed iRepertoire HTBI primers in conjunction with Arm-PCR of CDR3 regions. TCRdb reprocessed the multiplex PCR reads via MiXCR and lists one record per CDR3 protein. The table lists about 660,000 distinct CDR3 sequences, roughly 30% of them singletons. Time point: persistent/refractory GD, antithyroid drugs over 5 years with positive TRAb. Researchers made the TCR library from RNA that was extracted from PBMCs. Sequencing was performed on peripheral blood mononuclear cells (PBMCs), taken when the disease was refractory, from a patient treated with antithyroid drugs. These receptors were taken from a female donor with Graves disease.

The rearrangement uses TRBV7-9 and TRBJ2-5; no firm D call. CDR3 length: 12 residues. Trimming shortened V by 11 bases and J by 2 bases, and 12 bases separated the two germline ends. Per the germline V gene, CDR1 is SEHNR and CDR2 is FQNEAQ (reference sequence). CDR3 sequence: CALSTVQETQYF. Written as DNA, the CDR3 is TGTGCCCTATCGACGGTTCAAGAGACCCAGTACTTC.

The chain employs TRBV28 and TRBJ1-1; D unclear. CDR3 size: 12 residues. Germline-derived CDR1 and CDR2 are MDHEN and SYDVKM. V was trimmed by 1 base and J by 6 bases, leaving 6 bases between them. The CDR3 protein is CASSLLQPEAFF. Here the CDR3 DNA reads TGTGCCAGCAGTTTATTACAGCCTGAAGCTTTCTTT. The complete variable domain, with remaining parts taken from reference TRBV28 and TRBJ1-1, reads DVKVTQSSRYLVKRTGEKVFLECVQDMDHENMFWYRQDPGLGLRLIYFSYDVKMKEKGDIPEGYSVSREKKERFSLILESASTNQTSMYLCASSLLQPEAFFGQGTRLTVV.

The CDR3 DNA reads as TGTGCCTGGAGTGGGACACCCGCCCCGAATGGGCCCCAGCATTTT. The encoded protein is CAWSGTPAPNGPQHF. This chain connects TRBV30 to TRBJ1-5; possible D gene TRBD1, 5 bases. Trimming removed 1 base at V and 9 bases at J, with 19 bases between. CDR1 is GTSNPN and CDR2 is SVGIG in the germline V gene (reference sequence). The CDR3 runs 15 residues. The full variable domain, completed using reference TRBV30 and TRBJ1-5, is SQTIHQWPATLVQPVGSPLSLECTVEGTSNPNLYWYRQAAGRGLQLLFYSVGIGQISSEVPQNLSASRPQDRQFILSSKKLLLSDSGFYLCAWSGTPAPNGPQHFGDGTRLSIL.

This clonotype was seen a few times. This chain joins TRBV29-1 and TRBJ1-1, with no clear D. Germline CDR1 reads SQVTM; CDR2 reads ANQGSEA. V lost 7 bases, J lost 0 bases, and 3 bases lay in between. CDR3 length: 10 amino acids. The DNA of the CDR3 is TGCAGCGGAGTGAACACTGAAGCTTTCTTT. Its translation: CSGVNTEAFF.

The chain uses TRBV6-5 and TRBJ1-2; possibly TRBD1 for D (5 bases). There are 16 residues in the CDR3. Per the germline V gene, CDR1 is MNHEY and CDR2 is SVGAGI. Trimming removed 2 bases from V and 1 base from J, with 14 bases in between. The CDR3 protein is CASSYGRGGFNYGYTF. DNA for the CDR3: TGTGCCAGCAGTTACGGGCGGGGGGGATTTAACTATGGCTACACCTTC.

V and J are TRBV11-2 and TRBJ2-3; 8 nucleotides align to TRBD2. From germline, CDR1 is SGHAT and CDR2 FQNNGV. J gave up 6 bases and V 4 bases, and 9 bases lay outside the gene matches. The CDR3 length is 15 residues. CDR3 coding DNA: TGTGCCAGCAGCTCCCTTCCGGGACTAGGGGATACGCAGTATTTT. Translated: CASSSLPGLGDTQYF.

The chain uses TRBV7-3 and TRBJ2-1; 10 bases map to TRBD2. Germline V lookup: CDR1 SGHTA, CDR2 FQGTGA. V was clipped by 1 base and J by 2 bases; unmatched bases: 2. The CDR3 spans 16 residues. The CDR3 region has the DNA TGTGCCAGCAGCTTAAAGCTAGCGGGAGCCTACAATGAGCAGTTCTTC. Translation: CASSLKLAGAYNEQFF.

CDR3: CASRIFGSHSGYTF. DNA of the CDR3: TGTGCCAGTAGGATTTTCGGCAGTCACAGCGGCTACACCTTC. The V call is TRBV19, the J call TRBJ1-2; D unclear. The ends were cut back, 6 bases at V and 8 bases at J, with 19 bases in the middle. This CDR3 is 14 amino acids long. Germline V CDR1 and CDR2: LNHDA, SQIVND (reference sequence).

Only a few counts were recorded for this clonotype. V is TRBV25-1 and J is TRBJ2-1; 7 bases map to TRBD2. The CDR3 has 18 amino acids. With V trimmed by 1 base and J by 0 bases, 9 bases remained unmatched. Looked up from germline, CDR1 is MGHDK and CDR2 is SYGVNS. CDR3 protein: CASSEWGGGGSSYNEQFF. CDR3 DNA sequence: TGTGCCAGCAGTGAATGGGGGGGTGGGGGGAGCTCCTACAATGAGCAGTTCTTC.

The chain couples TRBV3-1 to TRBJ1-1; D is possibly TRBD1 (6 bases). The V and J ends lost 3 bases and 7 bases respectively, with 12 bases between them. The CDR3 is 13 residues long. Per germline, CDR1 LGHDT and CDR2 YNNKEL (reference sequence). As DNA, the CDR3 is TGTGCCAGCAGCCAGGAGGGACACCGTGAAGCTTTCTTT. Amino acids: CASSQEGHREAFF.

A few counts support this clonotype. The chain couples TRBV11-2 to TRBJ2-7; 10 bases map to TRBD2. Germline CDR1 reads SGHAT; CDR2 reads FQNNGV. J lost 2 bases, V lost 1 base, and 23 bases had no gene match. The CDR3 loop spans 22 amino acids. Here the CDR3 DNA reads TGTGCCAGCAGCTTAGTGGACCCCTATTCGGGAGGGCTAGCGGGGGTGCCCTACGAGCAGTACTTC. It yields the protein CASSLVDPYSGGLAGVPYEQYF.

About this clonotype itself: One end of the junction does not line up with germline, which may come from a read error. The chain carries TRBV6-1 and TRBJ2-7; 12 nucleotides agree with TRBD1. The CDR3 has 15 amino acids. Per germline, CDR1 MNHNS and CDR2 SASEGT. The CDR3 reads CAGRGQGADGYEQYF. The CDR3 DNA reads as TGTGCCGGCAGGGGACAGGGGGCAGATGGATACGAGCAGTACTTC.

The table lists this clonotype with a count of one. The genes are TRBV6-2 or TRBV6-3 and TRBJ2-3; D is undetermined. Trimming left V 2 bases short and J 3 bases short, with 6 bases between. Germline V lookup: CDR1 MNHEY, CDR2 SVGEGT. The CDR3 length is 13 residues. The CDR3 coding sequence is TGTGCCAGCAGTTACATAGGGACAGATACGCAGTATTTT. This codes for CASSYIGTDTQYF.

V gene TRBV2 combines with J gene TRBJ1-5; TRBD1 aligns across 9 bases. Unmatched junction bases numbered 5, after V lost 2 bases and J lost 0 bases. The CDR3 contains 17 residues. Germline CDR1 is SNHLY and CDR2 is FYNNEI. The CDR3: CASSERDRAYSNQPQHF. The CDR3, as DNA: TGTGCCAGCAGTGAACGGGACAGGGCCTATAGCAATCAGCCCCAGCATTTT.

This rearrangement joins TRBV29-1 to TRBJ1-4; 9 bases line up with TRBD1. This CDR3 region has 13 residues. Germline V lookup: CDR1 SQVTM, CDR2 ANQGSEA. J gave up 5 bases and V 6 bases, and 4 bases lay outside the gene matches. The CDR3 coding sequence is TGCAGCGTGACCGGGACAGGGAATGAAAAACTGTTTTTT. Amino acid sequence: CSVTGTGNEKLFF.

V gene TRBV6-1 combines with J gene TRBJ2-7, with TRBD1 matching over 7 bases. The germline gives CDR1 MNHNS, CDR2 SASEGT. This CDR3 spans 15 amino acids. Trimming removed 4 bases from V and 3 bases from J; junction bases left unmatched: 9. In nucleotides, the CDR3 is TGTGCCAGCAGTGCCCGGGACAGCTCAAGCTACGAGCAGTACTTC. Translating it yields CASSARDSSSYEQYF.

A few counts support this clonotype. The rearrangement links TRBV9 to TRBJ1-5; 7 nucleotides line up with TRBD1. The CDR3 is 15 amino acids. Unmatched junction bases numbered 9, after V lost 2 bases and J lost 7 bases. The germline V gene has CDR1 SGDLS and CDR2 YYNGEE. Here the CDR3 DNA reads TGTGCCAGCAGCGTCACCGGGACAGTGGCGCAGCCCCAGCATTTT. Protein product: CASSVTGTVAQPQHF. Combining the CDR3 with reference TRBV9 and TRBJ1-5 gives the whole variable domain DSGVTQTPKHLITATGQRVTLRCSPRSGDLSVYWYQQSLDQGLQFLIQYYNGEERAKGNILERFSAQQFPDLHSELNLSSLELGDSALYFCASSVTGTVAQPQHFGDGTRLSIL.

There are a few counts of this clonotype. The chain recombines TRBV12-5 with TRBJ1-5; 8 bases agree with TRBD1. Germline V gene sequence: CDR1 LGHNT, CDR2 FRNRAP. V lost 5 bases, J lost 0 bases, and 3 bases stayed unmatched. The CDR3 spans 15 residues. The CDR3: CASGADRDSNQPQHF. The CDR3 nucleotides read TGTGCTAGTGGTGCGGACAGGGATAGCAATCAGCCCCAGCATTTT.

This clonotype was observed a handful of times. CDR3 region: CASSYPLEEKNRVPIGYEQYF. The CDR3 DNA follows: TGTGCCAGCAGTTACCCACTGGAGGAGAAAAACAGGGTACCCATCGGCTACGAGCAGTACTTC. The chain links TRBV6-5 to TRBJ2-7; D is perhaps TRBD1 (6 bases). Deletions cut 2 bases from V and 3 bases from J, with 32 bases between. The CDR3 runs 21 residues. Germline CDR1 and CDR2: MNHEY and SVGAGI.

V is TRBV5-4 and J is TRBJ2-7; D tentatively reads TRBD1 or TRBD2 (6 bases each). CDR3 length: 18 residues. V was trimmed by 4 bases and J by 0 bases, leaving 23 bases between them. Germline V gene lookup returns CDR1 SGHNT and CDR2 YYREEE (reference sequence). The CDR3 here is CASSRERAGQVNSYEQYF. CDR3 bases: TGTGCCAGCAGCCGGGAGCGGGCGGGACAAGTAAACTCCTACGAGCAGTACTTC.

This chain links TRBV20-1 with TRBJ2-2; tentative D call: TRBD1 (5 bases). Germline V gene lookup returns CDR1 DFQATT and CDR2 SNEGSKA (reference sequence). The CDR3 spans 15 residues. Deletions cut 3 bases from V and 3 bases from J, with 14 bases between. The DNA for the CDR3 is TGCAGTGCTAGGAAGGGGTTCCTGGACACCGGGGAGCTGTTTTTT. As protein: CSARKGFLDTGELFF.

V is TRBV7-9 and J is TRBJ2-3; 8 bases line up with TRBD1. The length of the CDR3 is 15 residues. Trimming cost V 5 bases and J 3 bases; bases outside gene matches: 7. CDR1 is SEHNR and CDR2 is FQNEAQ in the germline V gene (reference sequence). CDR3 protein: CASSQRDRRTDTQYF. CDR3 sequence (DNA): TGTGCCAGCAGCCAACGGGACAGGAGAACAGATACGCAGTATTTT.

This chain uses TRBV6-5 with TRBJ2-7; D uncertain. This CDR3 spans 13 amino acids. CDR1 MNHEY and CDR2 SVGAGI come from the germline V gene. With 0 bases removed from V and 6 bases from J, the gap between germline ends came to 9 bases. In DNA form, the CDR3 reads TGTGCCAGCAGTTACTCGAAGGCACTCGAGCAGTACTTC. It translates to CASSYSKALEQYF.

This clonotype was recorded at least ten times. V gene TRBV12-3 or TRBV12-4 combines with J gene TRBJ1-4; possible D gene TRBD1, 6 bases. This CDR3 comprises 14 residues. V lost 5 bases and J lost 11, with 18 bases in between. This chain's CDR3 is CASSPFKGGEKLFF. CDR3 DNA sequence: TGTGCCAGCAGTCCGTTTAAAGGGGGTGAGAAACTGTTTTTT.

CDR3 in amino acids: CASSEARSSGNTIYF. The CDR3 nucleotides read TGTGCCAGCAGTGAAGCGAGAAGCTCTGGAAACACCATATATTTT. The chain carries TRBV2 and TRBJ1-3; D gene uncertain. Germline values: CDR1 SNHLY, CDR2 FYNNEI. This CDR3 is 15 amino acids long. Trimming took 0 bases from V and 0 from J, leaving 6 bases between them.

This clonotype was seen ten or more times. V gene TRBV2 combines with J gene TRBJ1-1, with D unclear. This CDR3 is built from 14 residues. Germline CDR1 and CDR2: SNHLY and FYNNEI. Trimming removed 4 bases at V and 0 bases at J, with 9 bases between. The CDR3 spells CASSGGDMNTEAFF. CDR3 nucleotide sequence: TGTGCCAGCAGTGGGGGAGACATGAACACTGAAGCTTTCTTT.

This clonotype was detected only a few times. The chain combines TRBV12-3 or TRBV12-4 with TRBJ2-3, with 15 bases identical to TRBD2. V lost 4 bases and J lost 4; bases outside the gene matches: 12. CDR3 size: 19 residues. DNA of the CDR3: TGTGCCAGCAGTTATGACCCGGGACTAGCGGGAGGAGTTGCAGATACGCAGTATTTT. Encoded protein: CASSYDPGLAGGVADTQYF.

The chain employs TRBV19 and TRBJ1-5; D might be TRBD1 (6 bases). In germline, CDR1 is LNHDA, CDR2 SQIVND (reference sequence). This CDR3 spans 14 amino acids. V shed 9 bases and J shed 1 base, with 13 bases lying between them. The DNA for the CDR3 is TGTGCCAGGAAACAGGGTAGGAGCAATCAGCCCCAGCATTTT. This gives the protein CARKQGRSNQPQHF.

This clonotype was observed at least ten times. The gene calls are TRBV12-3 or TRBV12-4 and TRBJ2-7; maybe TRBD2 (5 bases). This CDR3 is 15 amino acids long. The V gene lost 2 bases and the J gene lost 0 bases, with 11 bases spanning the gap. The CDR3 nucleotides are TGTGCCAGCAGTTTACACAGCGGATCCTCCTACGAGCAGTACTTC. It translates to CASSLHSGSSYEQYF.

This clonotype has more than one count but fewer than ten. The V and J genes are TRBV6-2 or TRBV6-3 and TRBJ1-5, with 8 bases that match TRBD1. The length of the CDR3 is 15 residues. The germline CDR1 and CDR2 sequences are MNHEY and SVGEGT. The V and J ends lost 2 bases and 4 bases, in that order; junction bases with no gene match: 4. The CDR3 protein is CASSYRDRLNQPQHF. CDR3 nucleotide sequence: TGTGCCAGCAGTTACCGGGACAGGCTGAATCAGCCCCAGCATTTT.

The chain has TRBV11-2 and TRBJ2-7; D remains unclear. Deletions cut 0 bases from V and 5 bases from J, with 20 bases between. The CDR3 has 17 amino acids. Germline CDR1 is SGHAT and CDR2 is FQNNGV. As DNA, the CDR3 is TGTGCCAGCAGCTTAGAGGCCCGACCCTACGGCCTCCACGAGCAGTACTTC. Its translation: CASSLEARPYGLHEQYF.

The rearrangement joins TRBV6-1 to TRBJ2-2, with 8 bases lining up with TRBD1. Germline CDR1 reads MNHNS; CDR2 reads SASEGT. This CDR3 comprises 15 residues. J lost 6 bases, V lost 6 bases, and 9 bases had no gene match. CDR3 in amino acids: CASSQTGAIAGELFF. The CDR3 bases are TGTGCCAGCAGCCAGACAGGGGCCATCGCCGGGGAGCTGTTTTTT.